The rows below give T cell receptor beta chains drawn from one sample of a study of neurological immune-mediated disorders. Each CDR3 protein is one row after TCRdb ran MiXCR on the 5' RACE reads. The sample has some 77,000 distinct CDR3 sequences, approximately 13% seen once; the top ten hold around 4.3%. Sequenced: PBMCs. The receptors originated from a female donor with HTLV-1-associated myelopathy (HAM/TSP). Each CDR3 is given with its conserved first and last residue. D genes are given only for firm matches. Clone size is not always given. Where it is, it says once, few, many or a class for expanded clones.

J gene: TRBJ2-3
clone size: many
D gene: TRBD1
V gene: TRBV4-1
CDR3 protein: CASSQEVDRDTTDTQYF
CDR3 DNA: TGCGCCAGCAGCCAAGAGGTAGACAGGGATACCACAGATACGCAGTATTTT

J gene: TRBJ2-1
clone size: many
D gene: -
V gene: TRBV5-1
CDR3 protein: CASSLIGRNEQFF
CDR3 DNA: TGCGCCAGCAGCTTGATAGGTAGGAATGAGCAGTTCTTC

J gene: TRBJ2-5
clone size: many
D gene: -
V gene: TRBV5-1
CDR3 protein: CASSLAGGNLETQYF
CDR3 DNA: TGCGCCAGCAGCTTGGCGGGGGGCAATTTGGAGACCCAGTACTTC

J gene: TRBJ1-1
clone size: many
D gene: -
V gene: TRBV6-5
CDR3 protein: CASSQPQGMNTEAFF
CDR3 DNA: TGTGCCAGCAGTCAACCGCAGGGGATGAACACTGAAGCTTTCTTT

J gene: TRBJ2-2
clone size: -
D gene: -
V gene: TRBV27
CDR3 protein: CASSFWGRELFF
CDR3 DNA: TGTGCCAGCAGTTTTTGGGGTCGGGAGCTGTTTTTT

J gene: TRBJ2-1
clone size: many
D gene: -
V gene: TRBV20-1
CDR3 protein: CSAGGTTWNNEQFF
CDR3 DNA: TGCAGTGCTGGCGGGACAACCTGGAACAATGAGCAGTTCTTC

J gene: TRBJ2-1
clone size: -
D gene: -
V gene: TRBV12-5
CDR3 protein: CASAGATYNEQFF
CDR3 DNA: TGTGCTAGCGCTGGGGCTACCTACAATGAGCAGTTCTTC

J gene: TRBJ1-3
clone size: -
D gene: -
V gene: TRBV6-4
CDR3 protein: CASNQEQQTGNTIYF
CDR3 DNA: TGTGCCAGCAATCAAGAACAACAAACTGGAAACACCATATATTTT

J gene: TRBJ2-7
clone size: many
D gene: TRBD1
V gene: TRBV20-1
CDR3 protein: CSARPRDRPYEQYF
CDR3 DNA: TGCAGTGCTAGACCCAGGGACAGGCCCTACGAGCAGTACTTC

J gene: TRBJ2-3
clone size: many
D gene: -
V gene: TRBV5-1
CDR3 protein: CASSLGITDTQYF
CDR3 DNA: TGCGCCAGCAGCTTGGGGATCACAGATACGCAGTATTTT

J gene: TRBJ2-7
clone size: many
D gene: TRBD2
V gene: TRBV12-3/TRBV12-4
CDR3 protein: CASSSWRGRGEQYF
CDR3 DNA: TGTGCCAGCAGTTCGTGGCGGGGGAGGGGCGAGCAGTACTTC

J gene: TRBJ1-1
clone size: many
D gene: -
V gene: TRBV28
CDR3 protein: CASKRGGSRSNTEAFF
CDR3 DNA: TGTGCCAGCAAAAGGGGTGGGAGCCGGTCGAACACTGAAGCTTTCTTT

J gene: TRBJ2-7
clone size: many
D gene: TRBD1
V gene: TRBV9
CDR3 protein: CASSAREGTGGAEQYF
CDR3 DNA: TGTGCCAGCAGCGCCAGGGAGGGGACAGGGGGCGCCGAGCAGTACTTC

J gene: TRBJ1-2
clone size: many
D gene: -
V gene: TRBV9
CDR3 protein: CASSVAGNGGYTF
CDR3 DNA: TGTGCCAGCAGCGTAGCAGGGAACGGAGGCTACACCTTC